The 22 T cell receptor beta chains below were found in one sample sequenced in a study of blood T cell repertoires in COVID-19. Clones were read by immunoSEQ multiplex PCR, and TCRdb kept only the in-frame ones, dropping some. The table includes 100,000 to 150,000 clones, 70% to 90% detected once. The source material was peripheral blood. The receptors originated from a woman in her fifties or sixties with acute or convalescent COVID-19.

V usage is TRBV18 and J usage is TRBJ2-1, with 11 bases aligning to TRBD2. The CDR3 has 16 residues. Germline V gene lookup returns CDR1 KGHSH and CDR2 LQKENI. V trimming: 3 bases; J trimming: 8 bases; junction bases outside the gene matches: 9. CDR3 coding DNA: TGTGCCAGCTCACCCCCGGGACTAGCGGCTGGAGATGAGCAGTTCTTC. It encodes CASSPPGLAAGDEQFF. The full variable domain, rest sourced from reference TRBV18 and TRBJ2-1, is NAGVMQNPRHLVRRRGQEARLRCSPMKGHSHVYWYRQLPEEGLKFMVYLQKENIIDESGMPKERFSAEFPKEGPSILRIQQVVRGDSAAYFCASSPPGLAAGDEQFFGPGTRLTVL.

V and J are TRBV11-1 and TRBJ2-1, with TRBD1 matching over 10 bases. Germline CDR1 reads SGHAT; CDR2 reads FQDESV (reference sequence). V was clipped by 5 bases and J by 4 bases; unmatched bases: 5. This CDR3 is built from 15 residues. CDR3 nucleotides: TGTGCCAGCAGCCCCAGACAGGGGGCTTACAATGAGCAGTTCTTC. It codes for CASSPRQGAYNEQFF.

The chain joins TRBV28 to TRBJ1-2; D might be TRBD1 (5 bases). Germline CDR1 reads MDHEN; CDR2 reads SYDVKM. CDR3 length equals 14 residues. V dropped 4 bases and J dropped 7 bases, with 16 bases sitting between them. The CDR3 loop reads CASSSSSNRIGYTF. CDR3 nucleotide sequence: TGTGCCAGCAGTTCGTCTTCGAACAGGATTGGCTACACCTTC.

This clone was counted between two and nine times. The sample has other DNA sequences that encode this CDR3 too. The CDR3 protein is CASSLRQGYEQYF. CDR3 DNA: TGTGCCAGCAGTTTAAGACAGGGCTACGAGCAGTACTTC. The chain joins TRBV27 to TRBJ2-7; 7 nucleotides match TRBD1. The V and J ends lost 2 bases and 3 bases, in that order; junction bases with no gene match: 1. Per germline, CDR1 MNHEY and CDR2 SMNVEV (reference sequence). This CDR3 comprises 13 residues.

This clone was picked up a small number of times. The chain uses TRBV3-1 (or the pseudogene TRBV3-2) and TRBJ1-6; the D gene is possibly TRBD1 (5 bases). Germline lookup yields CDR1 LGHDT and CDR2 YNNKEL (reference sequence). V lost 1 base, J lost 11 bases, and 12 bases lay in between. The CDR3 consists of 14 residues. The CDR3, as DNA: TGTGCCAGCAGCCAAGGGGGGGGTGTTCCACCCCTCCACTTT. It encodes CASSQGGGVPPLHF.

The chain has TRBV6-5 and TRBJ2-3, with 13 bases lining up with TRBD2. V lost 6 bases and J lost 6; bases outside the gene matches: 3. The CDR3 contains 14 residues. The germline gives CDR1 MNHEY, CDR2 SVGAGI. CDR3 sequence: CASSGLAGDDTQYF. The CDR3 DNA follows: TGTGCCAGCAGCGGACTAGCGGGAGACGATACGCAGTATTTT.

Concerning this clone: Different DNA sequences within this sample yield the same CDR3. The V call is TRBV19, the J call TRBJ1-2; 7 bases agree with TRBD1. The germline V gene has CDR1 LNHDA and CDR2 SQIVND (reference sequence). This CDR3 comprises 14 residues. J was trimmed by 5 bases and V by 3 bases; bases with no gene match: 6. CDR3 in amino acids: CASSIGQGVYGYTF. The CDR3 DNA is TGTGCCAGTAGTATTGGGCAGGGGGTTTATGGCTACACCTTC.

The rearrangement joins TRBV4-1 to TRBJ1-4; no definite D call. V gave up 0 bases and J gave up 0 bases, with 26 bases separating them. Germline V gene data show CDR1 as MGHRA and CDR2 as YSYEKL. CDR3 length equals 22 residues. The CDR3 DNA reads TGCGCCAGCAGCCAAGATATGCTTCGGGGTTTGGACGGAACTACAACTAATGAAAAACTGTTTTTT. Its protein product is CASSQDMLRGLDGTTTNEKLFF.

Details on this clone: The junction shows a germline mismatch at one end, possibly a read error. This chain joins TRBV7-7 and TRBJ2-1; the D gene is possibly TRBD2 (5 bases). The V gene's germline CDR1 is SSHAT and CDR2 FNYEAQ (reference sequence). CDR3 size: 13 residues. The CDR3: CASSLVGGLEQFF. CDR3 DNA sequence: TGTGCTAGCAGCTTAGTTGGAGGCCTTGAGCAGTTCTTC.

J is TRBJ2-3 and V is TRBV19; D is undetermined. This CDR3 region has 14 residues. The germline gives CDR1 LNHDA, CDR2 SQIVND (reference sequence). V dropped 9 bases and J dropped 2 bases, with 15 bases sitting between them. CDR3 protein: CASRSNPHTDTQYF. The CDR3 DNA follows: TGTGCCAGCCGGTCTAACCCCCACACAGATACGCAGTATTTT.

This CDR3 reads CASLQAGNTEAFF. CDR3 DNA: TGTGCCAGCCTCCAGGCAGGGAACACTGAAGCTTTCTTT. V and J are TRBV27 and TRBJ1-1; no clear D gene. Per germline, CDR1 MNHEY and CDR2 SMNVEV (reference sequence). This CDR3 region has 13 residues. V lost 8 bases, J lost 1 base, and 11 bases lay in between.

This chain uses TRBV4-2 with TRBJ1-5; TRBD1 is a possible D gene (6 bases). Germline-derived CDR1 and CDR2 are LGHNA and YNFKEQ. The ends were cut back, 3 bases at V and 0 bases at J, with 9 bases in the middle. The CDR3 contains 15 residues. CDR3: CASSHDRYSNQPQHF. The CDR3 DNA reads as TGTGCCAGCAGCCATGACAGGTATAGCAATCAGCCCCAGCATTTT.

Only a few counts were recorded for this clone. The chain combines TRBV28 with TRBJ1-1; no definite D call. Per germline, CDR1 MDHEN and CDR2 SYDVKM. The CDR3 totals 13 residues. The ends were cut back, 2 bases at V and 10 bases at J, with 14 bases in the middle. Here the CDR3 reads CASSLVDFSGAFF. The DNA of the CDR3 is TGTGCCAGCAGTTTAGTCGACTTTTCGGGAGCTTTCTTT.

The chain has TRBV5-1 and TRBJ1-2, with D unclear. The germline gives CDR1 SGHRS, CDR2 YFSETQ. With 5 bases removed from V and 4 bases from J, the gap between germline ends came to 15 bases. The length of the CDR3 is 14 residues. CDR3 bases: TGCGCCAGCAGTTCGGGGTCCCCCGGCTATGGCTACACCTTC. It yields the protein CASSSGSPGYGYTF.

The CDR3 DNA reads as TGTGCCAGCAGCCACCACCGAGAGGGGGGGCCTGGAAACACCATATATTTT. Its translation is CASSHHREGGPGNTIYF. This sequence joins TRBV7-8 and TRBJ1-3; tentative D call: TRBD1 (6 bases). The CDR3 spans 17 residues. V lost 5 bases and J lost 2, with 19 bases in between. Germline CDR1 SGHVS, CDR2 FQNEAQ. Full variable domain (missing parts from reference TRBV7-8 and TRBJ1-3): GAGVSQSPRYKVAKRGQDVALRCDPISGHVSLFWYQQALGQGPEFLTYFQNEAQLDKSGLPSDRFFAERPEGSVSTLKIQRTQQEDSAVYLCASSHHREGGPGNTIYFGEGSWLTVV.

J is TRBJ2-2 and V is TRBV5-5; D gene uncertain. The germline CDR1 and CDR2 sequences are SGHKS and YYEKEE (reference sequence). CDR3 length equals 13 residues. V lost 0 bases and J lost 6, with 6 bases in between. The CDR3 DNA reads as TGTGCCAGCAGCTTGGGGGCTTCCGGGGAGCTGTTTTTT. Translating gives CASSLGASGELFF.

This chain links TRBV6-5 with TRBJ1-2; maybe TRBD1 (6 bases). The CDR3 has 12 residues. Trimming pared 5 bases from V and 7 bases from J, leaving 11 bases between. CDR1 MNHEY and CDR2 SVGAGI come from the germline V gene. The CDR3 nucleotides read TGTGCCAGCAGTCCCCAGGGGCGTGGCTACACCTTC. Amino acids: CASSPQGRGYTF.

The chain is built from TRBV20-1 and TRBJ2-7, with D perhaps TRBD2 (8 bases). V dropped 3 bases and J dropped 5 bases, with 20 bases sitting between them. Germline values: CDR1 DFQATT, CDR2 SNEGSKA (reference sequence). CDR3 length: 15 residues. The CDR3 loop is CSASAMAGGLDEQYF. The CDR3, as DNA: TGCAGTGCTAGTGCTATGGCAGGGGGACTAGACGAGCAGTACTTC.

The chain uses TRBV27 and TRBJ2-1; perhaps TRBD1 as D (5 bases). V lost 2 bases and J lost 10, with 9 bases in between. The CDR3 is 12 amino acids. Looked up from germline, CDR1 is MNHEY and CDR2 is SMNVEV (reference sequence). The CDR3 region is CASSLGADEQFF. Here the CDR3 DNA reads TGTGCCAGCAGTTTAGGGGCAGACGAGCAGTTCTTC.

The rearrangement joins TRBV25-1 to TRBJ2-2; 7 bases match TRBD2. The CDR3 has 15 amino acids. Germline V lookup: CDR1 MGHDK, CDR2 SYGVNS. Losses at the gene ends were 11 bases for V and 2 bases for J; bases not matched to a gene: 11. The CDR3 here is CASTWSGENTGELFF. CDR3 nucleotide sequence: TGTGCCTCAACCTGGAGCGGGGAAAACACCGGGGAGCTGTTTTTT.

This chain links TRBV10-3 with TRBJ2-7; the D gene is possibly TRBD2 (6 bases). The CDR3 spans 13 residues. V gave up 6 bases and J gave up 2 bases, with 11 bases separating them. Germline V gene sequence: CDR1 ENHRY, CDR2 SYGVKD. CDR3 sequence reads: CAIRGEAPYEQYF. The CDR3 DNA follows: TGTGCCATCAGGGGGGAGGCACCCTACGAGCAGTACTTC.

This sequence joins TRBV24-1 and TRBJ2-1; TRBD1 agrees at 8 bases. Germline CDR1 reads KGHDR; CDR2 reads SFDVKD. Trimming removed 3 bases from V and 11 bases from J; junction bases left unmatched: 11. The CDR3 covers 15 residues. The CDR3 nucleotides are TGTGCCACCAGTGATGGGACAGGCGAAGCCACAAAGCAGTTCTTC. Translating gives CATSDGTGEATKQFF.